The clone carrying this T cell receptor beta chain showed up many times. Its antigen remains unidentified. The data derive from a study of T cell repertoires in cytomegalovirus infection. In the study overall: Signatures in public TCR beta sequences pointed to both CMV infection and matching HLA type.

Using its own MiXCR run on the reads, TCRdb lists one record per CDR3 protein. The sample has over 450,000 distinct CDR3 sequences, over 9% seen once. The CDR3 loop spans 15 amino acids. Trimming stripped 4 bases from V and 0 bases from J, with 7 bases between. The germline V gene encodes CDR1 SGHAT and CDR2 FQDESV (reference sequence). Findings and caveats of the study: Of the TCR beta families, the public ones yielded a cumulative frequency that identified carriers of CMV plus the relevant HLA. Dominating the ex vivo response were HLA-C-restricted CMV-specific TCR beta clonotypes.

The sample taken for sequencing was PBMCs. This clonotype originated in a human donor in good health (CMV status not recorded). Some clones in this sample may be carry-over from other donors' samples. The V gene is TRBV11-1, the J gene TRBJ2-6; weak D call: TRBD1 (5 bases). In DNA, the CDR3 is TGTGCCAGCAGCTCAGGGTCCTCTGGGGCCAACGTCCTGACTTTC. Its protein is CASSSGSSGANVLTF.